Many counts were recorded for the clone carrying this T cell receptor (beta chain). Its specificity is not known. This specimen belongs to a study of Graves' ophthalmopathy and Graves' hyperthyroidism. Whole-study findings and limits: Progression of ophthalmopathy was predicted by the model with about 67% sensitivity and roughly 74% specificity. In blood, most expanded thyroid clonotypes above 0.001 frequency were also detected.

The CDR3 is 14 residues long. CDR1 is SGHAT, CDR2 FQDESV, per germline (reference sequence). Trimming removed 5 bases from V and 1 base from J, with 12 bases in between. RNA transcripts were the template, and TCR beta CDR3 regions were amplified from them. An initial RT-PCR round employing HTBI primers preceded a second-round multiplex PCR. One entry per CDR3 protein results from TCRdb running MiXCR on the multiplex PCR reads. This table has 150,000 to 200,000 distinct CDR3 sequences, 35% to 45% appearing once. Ineligible for inclusion were patients with other autoimmune diseases, uncontrolled infections, pregnancy or lactation. The PBMC fraction was derived from 9.5 to 10 ml of fresh peripheral blood.

V is TRBV11-1 and J is TRBJ2-7, with a weak D call TRBD2 (5 bases). The TCR comes from a man aged 25 to 40 with Graves' ophthalmopathy. Source material: peripheral blood. The chain's CDR3 is CASSPVRGSYEQYF. The CDR3 DNA sequence: TGTGCCAGCAGCCCCGTTCGGGGATCCTACGAGCAGTACTTC. Complete variable domain (other parts from reference TRBV11-1 and TRBJ2-7): EAEVAQSPRYKITEKSQAVAFWCDPISGHATLYWYRQILGQGPELLVQFQDESVVDDSQLPKDRFSAERLKGVDSTLKIQPAELGDSAMYLCASSPVRGSYEQYFGPGTRLTVT.